One sample yielded the 29 T cell receptor beta chains listed below, sequenced in a study of OX40 agonist ivuxolimab in advanced cancers. The method was immunoSEQ multiplex PCR; TCRdb's version includes in-frame clones alone and lacks a portion of them. The repertoire holds about 150,000 clones, with just over 90% as singletons. Sequencing was performed on CD4+ or CD8+ T cells sorted from blood, taken in a trial of the OX40 agonist ivuxolimab. The receptor set was obtained from an adult with an advanced solid tumor such as melanoma, head and neck, liver or kidney cancer.

The genes are TRBV2 and TRBJ2-1; possibly TRBD2 for D (5 bases). Germline-derived CDR1 and CDR2 are SNHLY and FYNNEI. This CDR3 region has 13 residues. Between the trimmed V and J ends, which lost 8 bases and 4 bases, there was a span of 12 bases. CDR3 DNA: TGTGCCAGCGGGAAGCGGACGTACAATGAGCAGTTCTTC. Translating gives CASGKRTYNEQFF.

This clone appeared a single time. This sequence joins TRBV13 and TRBJ1-5; the D gene is possibly TRBD1 (6 bases). The CDR3 has 15 residues. Germline CDR1 reads PRHDT; CDR2 reads FYEKMQ (reference sequence). Trimming took off 4 bases at V and 4 bases at J, with 14 bases between the two ends. This chain's CDR3 is CASSSTRDKNQPQHF. In DNA, the CDR3 is TGTGCCAGCAGCTCTACCCGGGACAAAAATCAGCCCCAGCATTTT.

The chain employs TRBV19 and TRBJ2-1, with 10 positions matching TRBD2. The CDR3 extends over 14 amino acids. Germline V gene data show CDR1 as LNHDA and CDR2 as SQIVND (reference sequence). Unmatched junction bases numbered 6, after V lost 5 bases and J lost 8 bases. The DNA for the CDR3 is TGTGCCAGTAGTCCGACTAGCGGGTTGGATGAGCAGTTCTTC. Residues: CASSPTSGLDEQFF.

The chain links TRBV4-1 to TRBJ2-3, with D possibly being TRBD2 (6 bases). The germline gives CDR1 MGHRA, CDR2 YSYEKL. Trimming took 3 bases from V and 3 from J, leaving 10 bases between them. CDR3 length equals 14 residues. CDR3 nucleotide sequence: TGCGCCAGCAGCCACTCTAGCGATACAGATACGCAGTATTTT. Amino acid sequence: CASSHSSDTDTQYF.

This chain connects TRBV5-1 to TRBJ2-1; 12 bases map to TRBD2. J gave up 5 bases and V 2 bases, and 5 bases lay outside the gene matches. Germline CDR1 is SGHRS and CDR2 is YFSETQ. The CDR3 has 16 residues. The CDR3 DNA reads TGCGCCAGCAGCTTATTTCTAGCGGGAGGGGACAATGAGCAGTTCTTC. It yields the protein CASSLFLAGGDNEQFF.

The chain joins TRBV28 to TRBJ1-5; D is uncertain. Trimming left V 7 bases short and J 1 base short, with 14 bases between. The CDR3 spans 15 residues. Per germline, CDR1 MDHEN and CDR2 SYDVKM. CDR3 region: CASNLHPGSNQPQHF. In nucleotides, the CDR3 is TGTGCCAGCAACCTACACCCGGGAAGCAATCAGCCCCAGCATTTT.

The chain carries TRBV7-2 and TRBJ2-1, with 10 positions matching TRBD2. With 4 bases clipped from V and 6 bases from J, the junction kept 9 bases outside the gene matches. This CDR3 has 16 residues. Germline V gene lookup returns CDR1 SGHTA and CDR2 FQGNSA. The CDR3 DNA follows: TGTGCCAGCAGCTGGAGAGCGGGAGGGCCGGGCAATGAGCAGTTCTTC. It translates to CASSWRAGGPGNEQFF.

This clone appeared a single time. This chain connects TRBV6-1 to TRBJ1-2, with 8 bases fitting TRBD1. The V segment lost 2 bases and the J segment 1 base; nucleotides outside the gene matches: 3. The CDR3 length is 15 residues. The V gene's germline CDR1 is MNHNS and CDR2 SASEGT. The CDR3 DNA follows: TGTGCCAGCAGTGAAAGGGACAGGAATAACTATGGCTACACCTTC. It encodes CASSERDRNNYGYTF.

This chain uses TRBV5-4 with TRBJ2-7; a weak D match, TRBD1 (5 bases). CDR1 and CDR2 (germline): SGHNT, YYREEE (reference sequence). V lost 3 bases, J lost 2 bases, and 12 bases lay in between. CDR3 length: 14 residues. The CDR3 loop is CASSSPGKPYEQYF. The CDR3 nucleotides read TGTGCCAGCAGCTCGCCAGGGAAGCCCTACGAGCAGTACTTC.

The chain recombines TRBV5-4 with TRBJ1-6; 8 bases align to TRBD1. In germline, CDR1 is SGHNT, CDR2 YYREEE (reference sequence). Germline trimming cut 0 bases from V and 10 bases from J; bases unmatched to any gene: 6. CDR3 length: 15 residues. The CDR3 DNA reads TGTGCCAGCAGCTTGGGTGGCAGGGGGCAGTCACCCCTCCACTTT. Protein product: CASSLGGRGQSPLHF. Drawing the rest from reference TRBV5-4 and TRBJ1-6, the complete variable domain is ETGVTQSPTHLIKTRGQQVTLRCSSQSGHNTVSWYQQALGQGPQFIFQYYREEENGRGNFPPRFSGLQFPNYSSELNVNALELDDSALYLCASSLGGRGQSPLHFGNGTRLTVT.

The chain combines TRBV9 with TRBJ1-5; D remains unclear. V was clipped by 3 bases and J by 0 bases, with 7 bases between them. This CDR3 region has 14 residues. The germline gives CDR1 SGDLS, CDR2 YYNGEE. Written as DNA, the CDR3 is TGTGCCAGCAGCGATGGGAATAGCAATCAGCCCCAGCATTTT. It specifies CASSDGNSNQPQHF. The variable domain in full, completed from reference TRBV9 and TRBJ1-5, reads DSGVTQTPKHLITATGQRVTLRCSPRSGDLSVYWYQQSLDQGLQFLIQYYNGEERAKGNILERFSAQQFPDLHSELNLSSLELGDSALYFCASSDGNSNQPQHFGDGTRLSIL.

The chain employs TRBV18 and TRBJ1-2, with TRBD1 matching over 10 bases. V shed 4 bases and J 4 bases; nucleotides not matched to a gene: 6. The V gene's germline CDR1 is KGHSH and CDR2 LQKENI. The CDR3 length is 15 residues. The CDR3 protein is CASSLGQGGVYGYTF. CDR3 nucleotide sequence: TGTGCCAGCTCACTCGGACAGGGGGGGGTCTATGGCTACACCTTC.

The rearrangement joins TRBV18 to TRBJ2-3, with D possibly being TRBD2 (5 bases). Germline CDR1 is KGHSH and CDR2 is LQKENI. CDR3 length equals 15 residues. The ends were cut back, 2 bases at V and 7 bases at J, with 16 bases in the middle. CDR3 residues: CASSPTNSAANTQYF. The CDR3, as DNA: TGTGCCAGCTCACCAACTAATAGCGCAGCAAATACGCAGTATTTT.

In DNA form, the CDR3 reads TGTGCCAGCAACATACAGGGCACCGGGGAGCTGTTTTTT. Translation: CASNIQGTGELFF. This rearrangement joins TRBV28 to TRBJ2-2, with D possibly TRBD1 on 6 matching bases. The germline gives CDR1 MDHEN, CDR2 SYDVKM. V lost 7 bases and J lost 4, with 10 bases in between. CDR3 size: 13 residues.

The J gene is TRBJ2-5, the V gene TRBV25-1; either TRBD1 or TRBD2 may fit D (5 bases each). The V end was cut by 6 bases, the J end by 2 bases, with 10 bases between. In germline, CDR1 is MGHDK, CDR2 SYGVNS. This CDR3 has 13 residues. CDR3 DNA sequence: TGTGCCAGCAGCCGGGGACCACAAGAGACCCAGTACTTC. Protein sequence: CASSRGPQETQYF.

This clone is a singleton in its sample. This chain uses TRBV7-9 with TRBJ1-1, with a weak D call TRBD1 (5 bases). The germline V gene encodes CDR1 SEHNR and CDR2 FQNEAQ (reference sequence). The CDR3 contains 15 residues. The V end was cut by 1 base, the J end by 5 bases, with 14 bases between. The CDR3 bases are TGTGCCAGCAGCTTAGGACCCCCCGGGACTACTGAAGCTTTCTTT. It codes for CASSLGPPGTTEAFF.

V gene TRBV5-5 combines with J gene TRBJ2-2; no clear D. The V end lost 3 bases, the J end lost 4 bases, and 13 bases lay between the germline ends. The CDR3 is 15 residues long. Germline CDR1 SGHKS, CDR2 YYEKEE (reference sequence). CDR3 sequence (DNA): TGTGCCAGCAGCTCTAGAGGATATCTCACCGGGGAGCTGTTTTTT. Residues: CASSSRGYLTGELFF.

The rearrangement links TRBV6-8 to TRBJ2-5, with D tentatively TRBD2 (5 bases). CDR1 is MNHGY, CDR2 SAAAGT, per germline. This CDR3 contains 13 residues. The V end was cut by 8 bases, the J end by 5 bases, with 15 bases between. The CDR3 protein is CASPLGSGETQYF. Here the CDR3 DNA reads TGTGCCAGCCCCCTGGGGAGCGGTGAGACCCAGTACTTC.

The chain employs TRBV6-1 and TRBJ1-4, with D uncertain. The V gene lost 6 bases and the J gene lost 0 bases, with 8 bases spanning the gap. The CDR3 runs to 14 residues. Germline loops: CDR1 MNHNS, CDR2 SASEGT. This chain's CDR3 is CASRNPATNEKLFF. The CDR3 nucleotides read TGTGCCAGCAGGAACCCGGCAACTAATGAAAAACTGTTTTTT.

This clone was seen a handful of times. The J gene is TRBJ1-1, the V gene TRBV7-6; the match to TRBD1 covers 9 bases. CDR1 SGHVS and CDR2 FNYEAQ come from the germline V gene. With 3 bases clipped from V and 0 bases from J, the junction kept 2 bases outside the gene matches. This CDR3 is built from 15 residues. CDR3 residues: CASSLGDRVNTEAFF. The CDR3 bases are TGTGCCAGCAGCTTGGGGGACAGGGTGAACACTGAAGCTTTCTTT.

The chain is built from TRBV4-3 and TRBJ1-4; tentative D call: TRBD1 (6 bases). CDR1 is LGHNA, CDR2 YSLEER, per germline. The CDR3 spans 16 residues. Trimming shortened V by 3 bases and J by 0 bases, and 11 bases separated the two germline ends. The CDR3 spells CASSHGTPPTNEKLFF. The CDR3 DNA follows: TGCGCCAGCAGCCATGGGACACCTCCAACTAATGAAAAACTGTTTTTT.

The rearrangement joins TRBV5-6 to TRBJ2-7; TRBD2 agrees at 10 bases. There are 14 residues in the CDR3. The germline V gene has CDR1 SGHDT and CDR2 YYEEEE. V lost 5 bases to trimming and J lost 1 base; unmatched junction nucleotides: 3. The CDR3 nucleotides are TGTGCCAGCAGGGCTAGCGGGAGATCCTACGAGCAGTACTTC. Its translation is CASRASGRSYEQYF.

This clone was seen only once. CDR3 in amino acids: CAWSVVSEKLFF. The CDR3 DNA follows: TGTGCCTGGAGTGTAGTATCCGAAAAACTGTTTTTT. The J gene is TRBJ1-4, the V gene TRBV30; D uncertain. Trimming left V 0 bases short and J 8 bases short, with 7 bases between. Germline V gene sequence: CDR1 GTSNPN, CDR2 SVGIG (reference sequence). The CDR3 loop spans 12 amino acids.

The chain is built from TRBV19 and TRBJ1-6; D uncertain. Germline CDR1 LNHDA, CDR2 SQIVND (reference sequence). Trimming pared 7 bases from V and 0 bases from J, leaving 13 bases between. CDR3 size: 16 residues. CDR3 sequence: CASTGTSSSYNSPLHF. CDR3 coding DNA: TGTGCCAGTACGGGTACATCGAGCTCCTATAATTCACCCCTCCACTTT. Variable domain in full (rest from reference TRBV19 and TRBJ1-6): DGGITQSPKYLFRKEGQNVTLSCEQNLNHDAMYWYRQDPGQGLRLIYYSQIVNDFQKGDIAEGYSVSREKKESFPLTVTSAQKNPTAFYLCASTGTSSSYNSPLHFGNGTRLTVT.

The chain links TRBV11-2 to TRBJ1-1; 7 positions match TRBD1. This CDR3 contains 17 residues. J lost 1 base, V lost 4 bases, and 12 bases had no gene match. The V gene's germline CDR1 is SGHAT and CDR2 FQNNGV. The CDR3 reads CASSSTALGQPNTEAFF. In nucleotides, the CDR3 is TGTGCCAGCAGCTCCACCGCCCTGGGACAGCCGAACACTGAAGCTTTCTTT.

The V gene is TRBV19, the J gene TRBJ2-5; the match to TRBD2 covers 14 bases. CDR3 length: 18 amino acids. The V gene's germline CDR1 is LNHDA and CDR2 SQIVND (reference sequence). Trimming at V came to 1 base and at J to 9 bases, leaving 13 bases not matched to a gene. CDR3 DNA sequence: TGTGCCAGTAGTATAGCGACTAGCGGGAGGGCCCCGTTTCAGGCCCAGTACTTC. The encoded protein is CASSIATSGRAPFQAQYF.

The J gene is TRBJ2-7, the V gene TRBV6-5; 7 nucleotides align to TRBD2. The CDR3 is 12 amino acids. Trimming removed 5 bases from V and 7 bases from J; junction bases left unmatched: 5. Germline V CDR1 and CDR2: MNHEY, SVGAGI. CDR3 bases: TGTGCCAGCAGTAAAGGCGGGGGTGAGCAGTACTTC. Its translation is CASSKGGGEQYF.

The V gene is TRBV4-1, the J gene TRBJ2-5; D might be TRBD2 (6 bases). Trimming shortened V by 0 bases and J by 5 bases, and 13 bases separated the two germline ends. The germline gives CDR1 MGHRA, CDR2 YSYEKL. This CDR3 has 15 amino acids. The CDR3 region has the DNA TGCGCCAGCAGCCAAGATGGGCGGGGCAGGGAGACCCAGTACTTC. Translation gives CASSQDGRGRETQYF.

This chain connects TRBV4-2 to TRBJ1-1; the D is unclear. CDR1 and CDR2 (germline): LGHNA, YNFKEQ. This CDR3 comprises 14 residues. Trimming removed 0 bases at V and 4 bases at J, with 9 bases between. CDR3 sequence (DNA): TGTGCCAGCAGCCAAGAGCGCAGGAGCACTGAAGCTTTCTTT. It yields the protein CASSQERRSTEAFF.